This T cell receptor (beta chain) was documented in a study of blood T cell repertoires in COVID-19. In the original processing: From reference gene primer amplification, estimates of nucleated cell counts were derived. Sequenced by immunoSEQ multiplex PCR; TCRdb stores in-frame clones only, minus some. The DNA gave D and trimming, while V, J and clone size come from that table. This table has roughly 130,000 clones, about 79% appearing once. Germline-derived CDR1 and CDR2 are SGHAT and FQNNGV. V lost 1 base to trimming and J lost 2 bases, with 11 bases between them. The CDR3 is made up of 15 amino acids.

What was sequenced was peripheral blood. The receptor's source is a woman between 50 and 59 years old with acute or convalescent COVID-19. The V and J genes are TRBV11-2 and TRBJ1-2; no definite D call. CDR3 residues: CASSLVPAGNYGYTF. CDR3 DNA: TGTGCCAGCAGCTTAGTTCCGGCCGGGAACTATGGCTACACCTTC. Full variable domain (outside the CDR3, taken from reference TRBV11-2 and TRBJ1-2): EAGVAQSPRYKIIEKRQSVAFWCNPISGHATLYWYQQILGQGPKLLIQFQNNGVVDDSQLPKDRFSAERLKGVDSTLKIQPAKLEDSAVYLCASSLVPAGNYGYTFGSGTRLTVV.